The 3 T cell receptor beta chains below were found in one sample sequenced in a study of early stage breast cancer tumors. Clones were read by immunoSEQ multiplex PCR, and TCRdb kept only the in-frame ones, dropping some. The table records 70,000 or so clones, roughly 80% of them present only once. The sequenced sample consisted of blood. These receptors all stem from a person in their forties with breast cancer.

The chain has TRBV12-2 and TRBJ1-5; the DNA was not used to check the table's D call, TRBD1. TRBV12-2 is marked as a pseudogene. CDR3 size: 16 residues. CDR3 nucleotide sequence: TGTGCAAGTCGCTTTAATCCGGGACAGGGAATTCAGCCCCAGCATTTT. Its protein is CASRFNPGQGIQPQHF.

The chain links TRBV18 to TRBJ2-7, with D maybe TRBD2 (5 bases). The CDR3 sequence is 16 residues long. V was pared by 6 bases and J by 4 bases, with 22 bases between. CDR1 and CDR2 (germline): KGHSH, LQKENI. CDR3 nucleotides: TGTGCCAGCTCCCGATCGACGGCGGGCGGTCATTACGAGCAGTACTTC. Protein sequence: CASSRSTAGGHYEQYF.

The chain uses TRBV5-4 and TRBJ2-3, with 14 bases matching TRBD2. The CDR3 spans 16 residues. Germline V gene sequence: CDR1 SGHNT, CDR2 YYREEE (reference sequence). J was trimmed by 1 base and V by 7 bases; bases with no gene match: 5. The CDR3 coding sequence is TGTGCCAGCGGGGGGACTAGCGGGAGTGGCACAGATACGCAGTATTTT. Its translation is CASGGTSGSGTDTQYF. The full variable domain, with the rest looked up from reference TRBV5-4 and TRBJ2-3, is ETGVTQSPTHLIKTRGQQVTLRCSSQSGHNTVSWYQQALGQGPQFIFQYYREEENGRGNFPPRFSGLQFPNYSSELNVNALELDDSALYLCASGGTSGSGTDTQYFGPGTRLTVL.